This entry lists 25 T cell receptor beta chains sequenced from one sample in a study of CD4+ T cells in melanoma. The assay was immunoSEQ multiplex PCR, and TCRdb's table has in-frame clones only and misses some. The sample yields roughly 50,000 clones, 89% seen once. Sample: peripheral blood. These receptors were taken from a human donor with melanoma.

The V gene is TRBV9, the J gene TRBJ1-3; D ambiguous. The CDR3 covers 15 residues. The germline V and J ends were trimmed by 3 bases and 0 bases, with 10 bases remaining between them. Germline V lookup: CDR1 SGDLS, CDR2 YYNGEE. The CDR3 loop reads CASSGLWSSGNTIYF. CDR3 coding DNA: TGTGCCAGCAGCGGGCTATGGAGCTCTGGAAACACCATATATTTT.

The chain's CDR3 is CASSSGGQPQHF. CDR3 DNA: TGTGCCAGCAGTTCCGGGGGTCAGCCCCAGCATTTT. This sequence joins TRBV28 and TRBJ1-5; TRBD1 is a possible D gene (5 bases). Germline V gene data show CDR1 as MDHEN and CDR2 as SYDVKM. The CDR3 sequence is 12 residues long. V shed 4 bases and J shed 6 bases, with 7 bases lying between them.

The chain links TRBV29-1 to TRBJ2-3; D might be TRBD2 (6 bases). The CDR3 runs 16 residues. Trimming left V 0 bases short and J 3 bases short, with 16 bases between. CDR1 is SQVTM, CDR2 ANQGSEA, per germline. CDR3 coding DNA: TGCAGCGTTGAAGACTGGTCTAGCGTGGCGACAGATACGCAGTATTTT. Translating it yields CSVEDWSSVATDTQYF.

This sequence joins TRBV11-2 and TRBJ1-3, with D unresolved. This CDR3 has 13 amino acids. Trimming cost V 5 bases and J 7 bases, with 12 bases left between them. Germline V gene lookup returns CDR1 SGHAT and CDR2 FQNNGV. CDR3 in amino acids: CASSLSFGNTIYF. The CDR3 DNA reads as TGTGCCAGCAGCCTTTCGTTCGGCAACACCATATATTTT.

The genes are TRBV4-1 and TRBJ2-2; 9 bases map to TRBD1. V gave up 4 bases and J gave up 7 bases; unmatched junction bases: 7. The CDR3 is 15 amino acids. Germline CDR1 and CDR2: MGHRA and YSYEKL. In DNA form, the CDR3 reads TGCGCCAGCAGCCCCCGGACAGGGGCAGGCGGGGAGCTGTTTTTT. Translation: CASSPRTGAGGELFF.

The chain carries TRBV29-1 and TRBJ2-5; no firm D call. CDR1 is SQVTM and CDR2 is ANQGSEA in the germline V gene. V lost 0 bases and J 5 bases, leaving 4 bases between the germline ends. This CDR3 is built from 11 residues. The chain's CDR3 is CSVEDNETQYF. The DNA of the CDR3 is TGCAGCGTTGAAGACAACGAGACCCAGTACTTC.

This chain uses TRBV5-4 with TRBJ2-7, with D unclear. CDR3 size: 15 residues. The germline V and J ends were trimmed by 0 bases and 3 bases, with 13 bases remaining between them. Germline CDR1 SGHNT, CDR2 YYREEE (reference sequence). Written as DNA, the CDR3 is TGTGCCAGCAGCTTGGGCCAGGCCCTGTACTACGAGCAGTACTTC. Amino acids: CASSLGQALYYEQYF.

This rearrangement joins TRBV9 to TRBJ2-3; no clear D. Between the trimmed V and J ends, which lost 4 bases and 0 bases, there was a span of 12 bases. This CDR3 has 15 residues. CDR1 SGDLS and CDR2 YYNGEE come from the germline V gene. The CDR3 bases are TGTGCCAGCAGCCCCCAGGAAGGGAGCACAGATACGCAGTATTTT. This translates into CASSPQEGSTDTQYF.

The rearrangement joins TRBV5-1 to TRBJ1-2, with TRBD1 matching over 7 bases. V shed 6 bases and J 2 bases; nucleotides not matched to a gene: 10. The germline V gene encodes CDR1 SGHRS and CDR2 YFSETQ. The length of the CDR3 is 15 residues. For the CDR3, the DNA is TGCGCCAGCACCCGGGGGGACAGCCAAAACTATGGCTACACCTTC. Residues: CASTRGDSQNYGYTF.

The chain combines TRBV6-4 with TRBJ2-5; D possibly corresponds to TRBD2 (5 bases). The DNA end lines up better with TRBJ2-7; the J call may be wrong. Looked up from germline, CDR1 is MRHNA and CDR2 is SNTAGT. The CDR3 is 15 amino acids. CDR3 coding DNA: TGTGCCAGCAGTGACGAAGGACTGAAGACCTACGAGCAGTACTTC. It encodes CASSDEGLKTYEQYF.

The rearrangement joins TRBV5-1 to TRBJ2-4, with 8 bases fitting TRBD2. The DNA end favors TRBJ2-1, so the J call may be wrong. This CDR3 has 16 residues. Germline loops: CDR1 SGHRS, CDR2 YFSETQ. Written as DNA, the CDR3 is TGCGCCAGCAGCCTAGTTTCCGGGGGGGAACGGGGCCGTCAGTTCTTC. It translates to CASSLVSGGERGRQFF.

Sample share makes this clone medium-sized. This chain links TRBV15 with TRBJ2-7; no definite D call. Trimming left V 0 bases short and J 5 bases short, with 8 bases between. CDR3 size: 13 residues. CDR1 and CDR2 (germline): LNHNV, YYDKDF (reference sequence). The CDR3 nucleotides are TGTGCCACCAGCAGAGATCCGGGCCACGAGCAGTACTTC. Protein sequence: CATSRDPGHEQYF.

The chain combines TRBV9 with TRBJ2-2; D is ambiguous. V lost 1 base and J 6 bases, leaving 7 bases between the germline ends. The CDR3 is 13 residues long. Per germline, CDR1 SGDLS and CDR2 YYNGEE. The CDR3 DNA reads TGTGCCAGCAGCGTACAAGGGTCCGGGGAGCTGTTTTTT. It specifies CASSVQGSGELFF. Full variable domain (missing parts from reference TRBV9 and TRBJ2-2): DSGVTQTPKHLITATGQRVTLRCSPRSGDLSVYWYQQSLDQGLQFLIQYYNGEERAKGNILERFSAQQFPDLHSELNLSSLELGDSALYFCASSVQGSGELFFGEGSRLTVL.

The chain joins TRBV11-3 to TRBJ2-7; weak D call: TRBD1 (5 bases). Germline V gene lookup returns CDR1 SGHNT and CDR2 YENEEA. The ends were cut back, 3 bases at V and 6 bases at J, with 9 bases in the middle. This CDR3 comprises 12 residues. CDR3: CASSFSTGEQYF. The DNA of the CDR3 is TGTGCCAGCAGCTTTAGTACAGGCGAGCAGTACTTC. Together with reference TRBV11-3 and TRBJ2-7, the CDR3 gives the full variable domain: EAGVVQSPRYKIIEKKQPVAFWCNPISGHNTLYWYLQNLGQGPELLIRYENEEAVDDSQLPKDRFSAERLKGVDSTLKIQPAELGDSAVYLCASSFSTGEQYFGPGTRLTVT.

This clone was detected only a few times. The rearrangement uses TRBV30 and TRBJ1-5; the D gene is possibly TRBD1 (5 bases). The CDR3 has 15 amino acids. Germline V lookup: CDR1 GTSNPN, CDR2 SVGIG (reference sequence). V was cut by 1 base and J by 0 bases, with 10 bases left in between. CDR3 DNA: TGTGCCTGGAGTGGGGCAGGGCTTAGCAATCAGCCCCAGCATTTT. Translated: CAWSGAGLSNQPQHF. The variable domain in full, with the rest retrieved from reference TRBV30 and TRBJ1-5, is SQTIHQWPATLVQPVGSPLSLECTVEGTSNPNLYWYRQAAGRGLQLLFYSVGIGQISSEVPQNLSASRPQDRQFILSSKKLLLSDSGFYLCAWSGAGLSNQPQHFGDGTRLSIL.

This clone came up once. J is TRBJ1-1 and V is TRBV4-1; the D gene is possibly TRBD1 (5 bases). Germline loops: CDR1 MGHRA, CDR2 YSYEKL. Between the trimmed V and J ends, which lost 1 base and 5 bases, there was a span of 17 bases. The CDR3 spans 16 residues. The CDR3, as DNA: TGCGCCAGCAGCCAAGTTCTAAGGGGCTTGCGTACTGAAGCTTTCTTT. Translating it yields CASSQVLRGLRTEAFF.

The CDR3 coding sequence is TGTGCCAGCAGCTTAAGGACAGAGCATGAAAAACTGTTTTTT. Translating gives CASSLRTEHEKLFF. The J gene is TRBJ1-4, the V gene TRBV7-9; maybe TRBD1 (6 bases). V lost 2 bases to trimming and J lost 6 bases, with 10 bases between them. The CDR3 is 14 residues long. Germline loops: CDR1 SEHNR, CDR2 FQNEAQ (reference sequence).

CDR3 protein: CASSHPRQGPSETQYF. In DNA form, the CDR3 reads TGTGCCAGCAGCCACCCCAGACAGGGTCCCTCGGAGACCCAGTACTTC. This rearrangement joins TRBV7-9 to TRBJ2-5, with 7 bases that match TRBD1. The CDR3 totals 16 residues. J was trimmed by 5 bases and V by 5 bases; bases with no gene match: 14. CDR1 SEHNR and CDR2 FQNEAQ come from the germline V gene (reference sequence).

V and J are TRBV7-9 and TRBJ1-1, with D unresolved. CDR3 length: 14 residues. CDR1 and CDR2 from the germline V gene are SEHNR and FQNEAQ (reference sequence). V was trimmed by 3 bases and J by 0 bases, leaving 8 bases between them. The CDR3 reads CASSFGVMNTEAFF. CDR3 nucleotide sequence: TGTGCCAGCAGCTTTGGGGTCATGAACACTGAAGCTTTCTTT.

The chain joins TRBV5-1 to TRBJ2-1, with 11 nucleotides matching TRBD1. J lost 5 bases, V lost 4 bases, and 5 bases had no gene match. The CDR3 extends over 15 amino acids. CDR1 is SGHRS, CDR2 YFSETQ, per germline. Here the CDR3 DNA reads TGCGCCAGCAGCCCGGGACAGGGGGGCCACAATGAGCAGTTCTTC. This encodes CASSPGQGGHNEQFF.

This sequence joins TRBV5-4 and TRBJ1-1; D is unresolved. V shed 6 bases and J shed 0 bases, with 15 bases lying between them. This CDR3 is built from 15 residues. The germline CDR1 and CDR2 sequences are SGHNT and YYREEE (reference sequence). CDR3 coding DNA: TGTGCCAGCACCTCCAGGACCCTCTTGAACACTGAAGCTTTCTTT. It yields the protein CASTSRTLLNTEAFF. Supplemented by reference TRBV5-4 and TRBJ1-1, the full variable domain reads ETGVTQSPTHLIKTRGQQVTLRCSSQSGHNTVSWYQQALGQGPQFIFQYYREEENGRGNFPPRFSGLQFPNYSSELNVNALELDDSALYLCASTSRTLLNTEAFFGQGTRLTVV.

The genes are TRBV7-3 and TRBJ2-1; 10 positions agree with TRBD2. This CDR3 contains 15 residues. Unmatched junction bases numbered 4, after V lost 5 bases and J lost 3 bases. Germline values: CDR1 SGHTA, CDR2 FQGTGA. The CDR3 DNA reads as TGTGCCAGCAGCAGGAGCGGGGGGGACTACAATGAGCAGTTCTTC. Its protein product is CASSRSGGDYNEQFF.

The J gene is TRBJ2-5, the V gene TRBV7-3; 11 bases line up with TRBD1. The length of the CDR3 is 14 residues. In germline, CDR1 is SGHTA, CDR2 FQGTGA. J gave up 4 bases and V 5 bases, and 3 bases lay outside the gene matches. CDR3 bases: TGTGCCAGCAGCCCCGGGACAGGGGGAGAGACCCAGTACTTC. Protein product: CASSPGTGGETQYF.

The rearrangement uses TRBV30 and TRBJ1-1; TRBD1 is a possible D gene (5 bases). This CDR3 region has 12 residues. Germline V gene lookup returns CDR1 GTSNPN and CDR2 SVGIG (reference sequence). V gave up 0 bases and J gave up 6 bases, with 8 bases separating them. The CDR3 DNA sequence: TGTGCCTGGAGTGTACTAGGGGCTGAAGCTTTCTTT. Protein sequence: CAWSVLGAEAFF. The variable domain in full, with the rest retrieved from reference TRBV30 and TRBJ1-1, is SQTIHQWPATLVQPVGSPLSLECTVEGTSNPNLYWYRQAAGRGLQLLFYSVGIGQISSEVPQNLSASRPQDRQFILSSKKLLLSDSGFYLCAWSVLGAEAFFGQGTRLTVV.

Only one count was recorded for this clone. This chain joins TRBV18 and TRBJ2-1; no firm D call. This CDR3 has 14 amino acids. Trimming took 3 bases from V and 2 from J, leaving 8 bases between them. Germline CDR1 and CDR2: KGHSH and LQKENI. CDR3 nucleotide sequence: TGTGCCAGCTCACCTACTGAAACCTACAATGAGCAGTTCTTC. Protein: CASSPTETYNEQFF.